These 14 T cell receptor beta chains originate from one sample sequenced in a study of T cell repertoires in cytomegalovirus infection. TCRdb recomputed calls from the reads with MiXCR, one row per CDR3 protein. There are 350,000 to 500,000 distinct CDR3 sequences in the sample; approximately 32% occur only once, and around 15% lies in the top ten. Material for sequencing was PBMCs. All receptors come from a human donor in good health (CMV status not recorded). Some clones in this sample may be carry-over from other donors' samples.

J is TRBJ1-2 and V is TRBV5-6, with D maybe TRBD1 (5 bases). V was cut by 5 bases and J by 4 bases, with 15 bases left in between. The CDR3 spans 14 residues. Germline-derived CDR1 and CDR2 are SGHDT and YYEEEE. CDR3 nucleotides: TGTGCCAGCAGTGCAGGGTCCCTCACCTATGGCTACACCTTC. Translation: CASSAGSLTYGYTF.

The sample holds a few counts of this clonotype. The V and J genes are TRBV27 and TRBJ2-3; tentatively, D is TRBD2 (6 bases). Trimming removed 5 bases from V and 4 bases from J, with 22 bases in between. CDR3 length equals 17 residues. Germline CDR1 and CDR2: MNHEY and SMNVEV (reference sequence). The CDR3 here is CASSRLLRTNQADTQYF. The CDR3, as DNA: TGTGCCAGCAGTCGCTTACTCCGGACTAACCAGGCAGATACGCAGTATTTT.

The chain employs TRBV20-1 and TRBJ2-3; TRBD1 agrees at 8 bases. Losses at the gene ends were 3 bases for V and 8 bases for J; bases not matched to a gene: 10. Germline-derived CDR1 and CDR2 are DFQATT and SNEGSKA (reference sequence). The CDR3 has 14 amino acids. The CDR3 DNA sequence: TGCAGTGCTAGGACGACAGGGGAATTTCGTACGCAGTATTTT. Protein sequence: CSARTTGEFRTQYF.

This rearrangement joins TRBV15 to TRBJ2-7, with D unresolved. Germline CDR1 and CDR2: LNHNV and YYDKDF (reference sequence). This CDR3 comprises 14 residues. V gave up 1 base and J gave up 6 bases, with 13 bases separating them. CDR3 protein: CATSRVTPGVEQYF. In DNA form, the CDR3 reads TGTGCCACCAGCAGAGTAACCCCTGGGGTCGAGCAGTACTTC.

This clonotype has a handful of counts. The chain is built from TRBV15 and TRBJ1-6; D remains unclear. Trimming took 0 bases from V and 0 from J, leaving 15 bases between them. The CDR3 is made up of 19 amino acids. Germline CDR1 LNHNV, CDR2 YYDKDF (reference sequence). CDR3 coding DNA: TGTGCCACCAGCAGAGATTTGGCTCTCACTGGCTCCTATAATTCACCCCTCCACTTT. It codes for CATSRDLALTGSYNSPLHF.

This clonotype was counted between two and nine times. Here the CDR3 reads CASSPLGPATNEKLFF. The CDR3 coding sequence is TGTGCCAGCAGCCCTCTTGGACCTGCAACTAATGAAAAACTGTTTTTT. V and J are TRBV11-2 and TRBJ1-4; no clear D. Germline V gives CDR1 SGHAT, CDR2 FQNNGV. V shed 5 bases and J shed 0 bases, with 13 bases lying between them. The CDR3 is made up of 16 amino acids.

The chain recombines TRBV6-2 or TRBV6-3 with TRBJ1-2, with D unclear. The germline V gene encodes CDR1 MNHEY and CDR2 SVGEGT. This CDR3 region has 11 residues. V dropped 7 bases and J dropped 6 bases, with 9 bases sitting between them. The CDR3 sequence: CASNQGNGYTF. CDR3 nucleotide sequence: TGTGCCAGCAATCAAGGGAATGGCTACACCTTC.

In regard to this clonotype: A much larger clone differs by one base, so this may be a read error. The chain joins TRBV5-3 to TRBJ2-5; tentative D call: TRBD2 (6 bases). TRBV5-3 is labeled an ORF, and its function is uncertain. The CDR3 spans 14 residues. In DNA form, the CDR3 reads TGTGCCAGCAGCTTCGAGCGGGTTGGGGAGACCCAGTACTTC. This gives the protein CASSFERVGETQYF.

This clonotype appeared a few times. The chain has TRBV2 and TRBJ1-1; TRBD1 might be the D (5 bases). V lost 5 bases and J 3 bases, leaving 13 bases between the germline ends. Per germline, CDR1 SNHLY and CDR2 FYNNEI. The CDR3 runs 14 residues. The CDR3 loop is CASSIEFRDTEAFF. CDR3 in DNA: TGTGCCAGCAGTATTGAGTTCAGGGACACTGAAGCTTTCTTT. Full variable domain (outside the CDR3, taken from reference TRBV2 and TRBJ1-1): EPEVTQTPSHQVTQMGQEVILRCVPISNHLYFYWYRQILGQKVEFLVSFYNNEISEKSEIFDDQFSVERPDGSNFTLKIRSTKLEDSAMYFCASSIEFRDTEAFFGQGTRLTVV.

In this sample, this clonotype turned up a few times. The chain combines TRBV4-3 with TRBJ2-7; D possibly corresponds to TRBD2 (6 bases). The CDR3 sequence is 14 residues long. Trimming took off 1 base at V and 4 bases at J, with 11 bases between the two ends. Germline values: CDR1 LGHNA, CDR2 YSLEER. The DNA of the CDR3 is TGCGCCAGCAGCCAAGGGCTAGCGAGATACGAGCAGTACTTC. Translating it yields CASSQGLARYEQYF.

For this clonotype: Compared with germline, one end of the junction differs, possibly owing to a read error. The V and J genes are TRBV12-3 or TRBV12-4 and TRBJ2-1; 12 bases map to TRBD2. The CDR3 extends over 14 amino acids. In DNA, the CDR3 is TGTGCCAGCAGTTTAGGGACTAGCGGGAATGAGCTGTTCTTC. It translates to CASSLGTSGNELFF.

The DNA of the CDR3 is TGCAGTGCTACCCAGAGGACAGGGCGGGGGTACGAGCAGTACTTC. The encoded protein is CSATQRTGRGYEQYF. This chain connects TRBV20-1 to TRBJ2-7; weak D call: TRBD1 (8 bases). V lost 4 bases and J lost 4, with 20 bases in between. Germline V gene sequence: CDR1 DFQATT, CDR2 SNEGSKA (reference sequence). The CDR3 extends over 15 amino acids.

This clonotype appeared many times. The chain links TRBV7-9 to TRBJ2-3; 7 bases fit TRBD2. CDR1 and CDR2 (germline): SEHNR, FQNEAQ (reference sequence). The CDR3 is 16 amino acids. Unmatched junction bases numbered 5, after V lost 0 bases and J lost 2 bases. CDR3 coding DNA: TGTGCCAGCAGCTTAGCGCCGGGGGGAGACACAGATACGCAGTATTTT. It translates to CASSLAPGGDTDTQYF. Looking up the rest from reference TRBV7-9 and TRBJ2-3 gives the full variable domain: DTGVSQNPRHKITKRGQNVTFRCDPISEHNRLYWYRQTLGQGPEFLTYFQNEAQLEKSRLLSDRFSAERPKGSFSTLEIQRTEQGDSAMYLCASSLAPGGDTDTQYFGPGTRLTVL.

This clonotype appeared a few times. The chain links TRBV5-6 to TRBJ1-2, with TRBD1 as a possible D gene (5 bases). Trimming took off 0 bases at V and 3 bases at J, with 15 bases between the two ends. The V gene's germline CDR1 is SGHDT and CDR2 YYEEEE. This CDR3 has 16 amino acids. CDR3 sequence: CASSLAGAMEYYGYTF. CDR3 bases: TGTGCCAGCAGCTTGGCCGGGGCGATGGAGTACTATGGCTACACCTTC. Looking up the rest from reference TRBV5-6 and TRBJ1-2 gives the full variable domain: DAGVTQSPTHLIKTRGQQVTLRCSPKSGHDTVSWYQQALGQGPQFIFQYYEEEERQRGNFPDRFSGHQFPNYSSELNVNALLLGDSALYLCASSLAGAMEYYGYTFGSGTRLTVV.